These T cell receptor beta chains were read from a single sample in a study of CD8+ T cells in alopecia areata. Sequencing used immunoSEQ multiplex PCR; TCRdb keeps in-frame clones, though not all of them. The data show some 150,000 clones, 86% seen once. Sequenced material: CD8+ T cells sorted from blood, taken at week 4, from a patient treated with tofacitinib. The receptors here all came from a human donor with alopecia areata. CDR3s include the opening cysteine and the closing phenylalanine or tryptophan. A D gene is named only where the DNA matches it firmly. Rows give clone size only sometimes, using once, few, many, or a class for an expanded clone.

size: NA
D: NA
J: TRBJ2-3
V: TRBV5-6
DNA: TGTGCCAGCAGCTTGGGGGATACGCAGTATTTT
CDR3: CASSLGDTQYF

size: NA
D: TRBD1
J: TRBJ1-2
V: TRBV29-1
DNA: TGCAGCGTTCTTACTGGACAGGGTGGCTATGGCTACACCTTC
CDR3: CSVLTGQGGYGYTF

size: NA
D: NA
J: TRBJ2-4
V: TRBV6-5
DNA: TGTGCCAGCAGTTTCCAAAACATTCAGTACTTC
CDR3: CASSFQNIQYF

size: NA
D: NA
J: TRBJ1-2
V: TRBV7-9
DNA: TGTGCCAGCAGCTTCCCCCCTGCGGCAGTGCTTAACTATGGCTACACCTTC
CDR3: CASSFPPAAVLNYGYTF

size: NA
D: NA
J: TRBJ2-1
V: TRBV4-2
DNA: TGTGCCAGCAGCCAAGATATGGCGGGGCCCTCCTACAATGAGCAGTTCTTC
CDR3: CASSQDMAGPSYNEQFF

size: NA
D: NA
J: TRBJ1-1
V: TRBV30
DNA: TGTGCCTGGAGTGTGACGGAGAACACTGAAGCTTTCTTT
CDR3: CAWSVTENTEAFF

size: NA
D: NA
J: TRBJ1-1
V: TRBV29-1
DNA: TGCAGCGTCGACGACAGGAACACTGAAGCTTTCTTT
CDR3: CSVDDRNTEAFF

size: NA
D: NA
J: TRBJ2-7
V: TRBV5-1
DNA: TGCGCCAGCAGCTTTTGGGGACTGTCCTACGAGCAGTACTTC
CDR3: CASSFWGLSYEQYF

size: NA
D: TRBD2
J: TRBJ2-1
V: TRBV5-1
DNA: TGCGCCAGCAGCTTTGGGACTAGCGGGAGTTATGAGCAGTTCTTC
CDR3: CASSFGTSGSYEQFF

size: NA
D: NA
J: TRBJ2-3
V: TRBV7-2
DNA: TGTGCCAGCAGCTTAGCGAGACCAGATAGCACAGATACGCAGTATTTT
CDR3: CASSLARPDSTDTQYF

size: NA
D: NA
J: TRBJ2-2
V: TRBV5-1
DNA: TGCGCCAGCAGCTTGCTAGTAAACACCGGGGAGCTGTTTTTT
CDR3: CASSLLVNTGELFF

size: NA
D: TRBD2
J: TRBJ2-3
V: TRBV7-8
DNA: TGTGCCAGCAGCTTTGGGACTAGCGGGAGTCGGACAGATACGCAGTATTTT
CDR3: CASSFGTSGSRTDTQYF

size: once
D: TRBD2
J: TRBJ2-7
V: TRBV27
DNA: TGTGCCAGCAGTGCCTCGGGGGGAACATCCTACGAGCAGTACTTC
CDR3: CASSASGGTSYEQYF

size: NA
D: NA
J: TRBJ2-7
V: TRBV5-6
DNA: TGTGCCAGCAGCTTATCGGGGGGCTTTGGCTACGAGCAGTACTTC
CDR3: CASSLSGGFGYEQYF

size: NA
D: NA
J: TRBJ2-1
V: TRBV19
DNA: TGTGCCAGTAATGAGGGCCTTAGGGAGCAGTTCTTC
CDR3: CASNEGLREQFF

size: NA
D: NA
J: TRBJ2-5
V: TRBV7-2
DNA: TGTGCCAGCAGCTCCGGGACACCCCTGATAACCCAGTACTTC
CDR3: CASSSGTPLITQYF

size: NA
D: NA
J: TRBJ1-1
V: TRBV29-1
DNA: TGCAGCGTTGAAGGAACGGAGGCTTCCTTT
CDR3: CSVEGTEASF

size: NA
D: NA
J: TRBJ1-2
V: TRBV30
DNA: TGTGCCTGGAGTGGGGGCAACTATGGCTACACCTTC
CDR3: CAWSGGNYGYTF

size: NA
D: TRBD2
J: TRBJ2-7
V: TRBV5-1
DNA: TGCGCCAGCAGCCCCGGGACTAGCGGTGGGTACGAGCAGTACTTC
CDR3: CASSPGTSGGYEQYF

size: NA
D: TRBD1
J: TRBJ1-5
V: TRBV27
DNA: TGTGCCAGCAGTCCCTGGACAGGGGCGCAGCCCCAGCATTTT
CDR3: CASSPWTGAQPQHF

size: NA
D: NA
J: TRBJ1-3
V: TRBV27
DNA: TGTGCCAGCAGCCCCGGGGTTCCTGGAAACACCATATATTTT
CDR3: CASSPGVPGNTIYF

size: NA
D: NA
J: TRBJ2-3
V: TRBV25-1
DNA: TGTGCCAGCAGTTGGAGGGAGGATACAGATACGCAGTATTTT
CDR3: CASSWREDTDTQYF

size: NA
D: TRBD1
J: TRBJ1-2
V: TRBV10-3
DNA: TGTGCCATCAGTGATCCGGACAGGGACGACTATGGCTACACCTTC
CDR3: CAISDPDRDDYGYTF

size: few
D: TRBD2
J: TRBJ2-7
V: TRBV5-4
DNA: TGTGCCAGCAGCGCCTGGACTAGCGGGGAACACGAGCAGTACTTC
CDR3: CASSAWTSGEHEQYF

size: NA
D: TRBD1
J: TRBJ2-7
V: TRBV28
DNA: TGTGCCAGCAGTCCCAGAAGGGGGACAGGGGCCACCTACGAGCAGTACTTC
CDR3: CASSPRRGTGATYEQYF

size: NA
D: TRBD1
J: TRBJ2-3
V: TRBV4-1
DNA: TGCGCCAGCAGCCATCCCGGGACAGGTCGCACAGATACGCAGTATTTT
CDR3: CASSHPGTGRTDTQYF

size: once
D: NA
J: TRBJ2-3
V: TRBV5-6
DNA: TGTGCCAGCAGCTTACTGATTAGTACAGATACGCAGTATTTT
CDR3: CASSLLISTDTQYF

size: NA
D: NA
J: TRBJ2-5
V: TRBV6-1
DNA: TGTGCCAGCAGCGCCACGGTAGGAACACAAGAGACCCAGTACTTC
CDR3: CASSATVGTQETQYF

size: NA
D: NA
J: TRBJ2-1
V: TRBV6-5
DNA: TGTGCCAGCAGTTACGGCCGGTACAATGAGCAGTTCTTC
CDR3: CASSYGRYNEQFF

size: NA
D: NA
J: TRBJ1-5
V: TRBV7-9
DNA: TGTGCCAGCAGCTTAGAGGGATACAGGGATCAGCCCCAGCATTTT
CDR3: CASSLEGYRDQPQHF

size: once
D: NA
J: TRBJ1-1
V: TRBV29-1
DNA: TGCAGCGTTGAACGCGGTGACACTGAAGCTTTCTTT
CDR3: CSVERGDTEAFF

size: NA
D: TRBD2
J: TRBJ2-5
V: TRBV29-1
DNA: TGCAGCGCCTTCCAAGCGGGAGGTCTACAAGAGACCCAGTACTTC
CDR3: CSAFQAGGLQETQYF

size: NA
D: NA
J: TRBJ2-3
V: TRBV19
DNA: TGTGCCAGTAGTATTGCAGATACGCAGTATTTT
CDR3: CASSIADTQYF

size: NA
D: NA
J: TRBJ2-7
V: TRBV27
DNA: TGTGCCAGCAGTTTATTACGGGGGGCGTACGAGCAGTACTTC
CDR3: CASSLLRGAYEQYF

size: NA
D: TRBD1
J: TRBJ2-7
V: TRBV19
DNA: TGTGCCAGTTCTCCAAAGACAGGGTCCTACGAGCAGTACTTC
CDR3: CASSPKTGSYEQYF

size: NA
D: NA
J: TRBJ1-2
V: TRBV25-1
DNA: TGTGCCAGCAGTCGACACAGCTCGGGGTATGGCTACACCTTC
CDR3: CASSRHSSGYGYTF

size: NA
D: TRBD1
J: TRBJ2-7
V: TRBV5-1
DNA: TGCGCCAGCAGCGCAGGGGACAGCTCCTACGAGCAGTACTTC
CDR3: CASSAGDSSYEQYF

size: NA
D: NA
J: TRBJ2-7
V: TRBV11-2
DNA: TGTGCCAGCAGCTTAGTCAGCGTTTACGAGCAGTACTTC
CDR3: CASSLVSVYEQYF

size: NA
D: NA
J: TRBJ1-4
V: TRBV29-1
DNA: TGCAGCGTTGAGTTGGGGACTAATGAAAAACTGTTTTTT
CDR3: CSVELGTNEKLFF

size: NA
D: NA
J: TRBJ2-2
V: TRBV6-5
DNA: TGTGCCAGCACCGTACAGGGCCCGAACACCGGGGAGCTGTTTTTT
CDR3: CASTVQGPNTGELFF

size: NA
D: TRBD1
J: TRBJ2-1
V: TRBV29-1
DNA: TGCAGCGTCCACGGGACAGGATACAATGAGCAGTTCTTC
CDR3: CSVHGTGYNEQFF

size: NA
D: NA
J: TRBJ2-7
V: TRBV2
DNA: TGTGCCAGCAGTGAAGGACCCCGCTACGAGCAGTACTTC
CDR3: CASSEGPRYEQYF

size: NA
D: NA
J: TRBJ2-2
V: TRBV30
DNA: TGTGCCTCCGACCTGAACACCGGGGAGCTGTTTTTT
CDR3: CASDLNTGELFF

size: NA
D: NA
J: TRBJ2-1
V: TRBV6-6
DNA: TGTGCCAGCAGTGTGGGGGGGCAGTTGTCCTACAATGAGCAGTTCTTC
CDR3: CASSVGGQLSYNEQFF

size: once
D: NA
J: TRBJ2-1
V: TRBV6-5
DNA: TGTGCCAGCAGTTACTCAGGGGGGCCCCGCTACAATGAGCAGTTCTTC
CDR3: CASSYSGGPRYNEQFF